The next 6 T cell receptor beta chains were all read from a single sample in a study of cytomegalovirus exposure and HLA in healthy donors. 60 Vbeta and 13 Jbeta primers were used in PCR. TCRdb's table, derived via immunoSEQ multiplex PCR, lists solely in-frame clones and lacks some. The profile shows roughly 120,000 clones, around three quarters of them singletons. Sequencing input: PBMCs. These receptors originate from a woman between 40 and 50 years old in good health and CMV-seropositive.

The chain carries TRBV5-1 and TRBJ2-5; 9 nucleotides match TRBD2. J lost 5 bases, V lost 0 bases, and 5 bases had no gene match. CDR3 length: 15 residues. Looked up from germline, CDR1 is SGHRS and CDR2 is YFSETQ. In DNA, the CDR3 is TGCGCCAGCAGCTTGGTAGCGGGAGTTGAGGAGACCCAGTACTTC. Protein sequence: CASSLVAGVEETQYF.

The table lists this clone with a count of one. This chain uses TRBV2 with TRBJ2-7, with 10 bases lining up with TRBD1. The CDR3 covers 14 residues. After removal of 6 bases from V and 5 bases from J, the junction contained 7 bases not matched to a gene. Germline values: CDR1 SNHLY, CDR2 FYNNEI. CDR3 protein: CASRYTGTGDEQYF. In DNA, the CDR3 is TGTGCCAGCAGATATACCGGGACAGGGGACGAGCAGTACTTC.

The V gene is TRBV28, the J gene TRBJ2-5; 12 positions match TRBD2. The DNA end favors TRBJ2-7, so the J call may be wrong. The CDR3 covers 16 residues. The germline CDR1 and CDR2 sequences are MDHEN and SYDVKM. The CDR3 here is CASSSTPTSGGYEQYF. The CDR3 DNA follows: TGTGCCAGCAGTTCAACACCCACTAGCGGGGGGTACGAGCAGTACTTC.

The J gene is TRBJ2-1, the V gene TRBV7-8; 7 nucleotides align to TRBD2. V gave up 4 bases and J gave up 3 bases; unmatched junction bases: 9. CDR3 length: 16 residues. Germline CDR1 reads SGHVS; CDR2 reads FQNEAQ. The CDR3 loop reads CASSSARAGRYNEQFF. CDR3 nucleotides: TGTGCCAGCAGCTCGGCCCGAGCGGGACGCTACAATGAGCAGTTCTTC.

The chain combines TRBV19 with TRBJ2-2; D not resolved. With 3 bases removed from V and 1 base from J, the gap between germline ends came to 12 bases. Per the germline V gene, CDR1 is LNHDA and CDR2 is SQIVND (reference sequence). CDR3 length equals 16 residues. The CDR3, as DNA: TGTGCCAGTAGTATTTCTACGACTTGGAACACCGGGGAGCTGTTTTTT. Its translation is CASSISTTWNTGELFF.

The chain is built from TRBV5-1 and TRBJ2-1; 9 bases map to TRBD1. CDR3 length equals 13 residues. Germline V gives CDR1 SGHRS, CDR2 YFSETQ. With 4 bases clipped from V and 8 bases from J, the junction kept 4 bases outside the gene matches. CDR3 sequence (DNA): TGCGCCAGCAGCCGGGACAGGGCCCATGAGCAGTTCTTC. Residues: CASSRDRAHEQFF.